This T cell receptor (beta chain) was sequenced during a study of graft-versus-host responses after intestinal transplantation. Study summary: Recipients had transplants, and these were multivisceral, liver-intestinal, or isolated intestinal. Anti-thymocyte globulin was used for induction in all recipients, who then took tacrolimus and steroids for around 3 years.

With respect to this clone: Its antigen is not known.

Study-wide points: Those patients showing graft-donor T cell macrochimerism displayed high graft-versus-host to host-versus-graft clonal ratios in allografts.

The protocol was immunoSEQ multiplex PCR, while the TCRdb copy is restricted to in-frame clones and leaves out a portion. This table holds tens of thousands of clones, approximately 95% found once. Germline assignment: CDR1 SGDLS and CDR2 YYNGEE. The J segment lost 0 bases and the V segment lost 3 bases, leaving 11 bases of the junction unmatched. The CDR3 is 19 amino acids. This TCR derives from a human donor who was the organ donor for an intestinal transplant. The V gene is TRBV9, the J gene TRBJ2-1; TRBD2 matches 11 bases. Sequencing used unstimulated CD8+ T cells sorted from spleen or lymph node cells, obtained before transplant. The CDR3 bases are TGTGCCAGCAGCGGCCGGGGGACTAGCGGACCCAACTCCTACAATGAGCAGTTCTTC. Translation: CASSGRGTSGPNSYNEQFF.